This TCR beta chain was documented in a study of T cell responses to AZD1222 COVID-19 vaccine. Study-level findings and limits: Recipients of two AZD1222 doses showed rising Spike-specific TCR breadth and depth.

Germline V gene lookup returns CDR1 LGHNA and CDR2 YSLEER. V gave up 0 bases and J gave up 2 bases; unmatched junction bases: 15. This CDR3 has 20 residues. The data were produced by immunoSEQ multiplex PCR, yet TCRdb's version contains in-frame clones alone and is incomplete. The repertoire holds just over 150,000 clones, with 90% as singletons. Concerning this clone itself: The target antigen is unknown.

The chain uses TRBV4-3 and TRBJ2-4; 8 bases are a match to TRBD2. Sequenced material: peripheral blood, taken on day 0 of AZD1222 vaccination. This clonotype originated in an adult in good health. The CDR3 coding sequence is TGCGCCAGCAGCCAAGAATTGGGAACTAGCGGAAGCGGGACCAAAAACATTCAGTACTTC. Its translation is CASSQELGTSGSGTKNIQYF.